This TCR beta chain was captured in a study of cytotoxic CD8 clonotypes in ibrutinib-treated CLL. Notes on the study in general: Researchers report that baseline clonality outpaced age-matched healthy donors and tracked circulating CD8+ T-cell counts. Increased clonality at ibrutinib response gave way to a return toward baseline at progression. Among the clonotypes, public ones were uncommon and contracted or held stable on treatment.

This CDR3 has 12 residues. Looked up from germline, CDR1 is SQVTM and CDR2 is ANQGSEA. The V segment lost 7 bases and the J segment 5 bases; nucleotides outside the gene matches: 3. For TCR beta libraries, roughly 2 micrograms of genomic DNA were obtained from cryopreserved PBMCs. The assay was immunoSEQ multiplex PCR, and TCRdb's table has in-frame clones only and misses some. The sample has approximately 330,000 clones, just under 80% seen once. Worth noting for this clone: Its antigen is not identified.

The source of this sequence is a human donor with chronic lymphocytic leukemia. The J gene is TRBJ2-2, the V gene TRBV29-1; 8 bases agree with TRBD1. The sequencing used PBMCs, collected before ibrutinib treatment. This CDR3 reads CSARQGTGELFF. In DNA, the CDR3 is TGCAGCGCCAGACAGGGGACCGGGGAGCTGTTTTTT.